The rows below give T cell receptor beta chains drawn from one sample of a study of blood T cells in healthy people across ages. TCRdb analysed the 5' RACE reads with MiXCR anew, one entry per CDR3 protein. The sample yields hundreds of thousands of distinct CDR3 sequences, about 20% seen once. The sample consisted of blood. The receptors here all came from a man between 65 and 85 years old in good health. Both conserved end residues are part of each CDR3. D genes are given only for firm matches. Clone size is given for some rows only: seen once, a few or many times, or a class if the clone is expanded.

J: TRBJ1-4
V: TRBV5-5
size: -
D: TRBD1
DNA: TGTGCCAGCAGCTCTGGACAGGGCGGGAGGAATGAAAAACTGTTTTTT
CDR3: CASSSGQGGRNEKLFF

J: TRBJ1-1
V: TRBV18
size: many
D: -
DNA: TGTGCCAGCTCACGGGGATCCATGAACACTGAAGCTTTCTTT
CDR3: CASSRGSMNTEAFF

J: TRBJ2-7
V: TRBV7-2
size: few
D: -
DNA: TGTGCCAGCAGCTTGACAGCGGCTACCTACGAGCAGTACTTC
CDR3: CASSLTAATYEQYF

J: TRBJ2-7
V: TRBV29-1
size: few
D: -
DNA: TGCAGCGTTCAGGACTACGAGCAGTACTTC
CDR3: CSVQDYEQYF

J: TRBJ2-3
V: TRBV11-3
size: -
D: -
DNA: TGTGCCAGCAGCTTAGATGGGTCAGGGAACACAGATACGCAGTATTTT
CDR3: CASSLDGSGNTDTQYF

J: TRBJ1-4
V: TRBV12-3/TRBV12-4
size: -
D: -
DNA: TGTGCCAGCAGTGACGACAGGCAGAAACTGTTTTTT
CDR3: CASSDDRQKLFF

J: TRBJ2-3
V: TRBV12-3/TRBV12-4
size: -
D: TRBD2
DNA: TGTGCCAGCAGACATGGGACTAGCACAGCGGCAGATACGCAGTATTTT
CDR3: CASRHGTSTAADTQYF

J: TRBJ2-5
V: TRBV27
size: -
D: TRBD2
DNA: TGTGCCAGCAGTTCTGAGCGGGGGCAACAAGAGACCCAGTACTTC
CDR3: CASSSERGQQETQYF

J: TRBJ1-5
V: TRBV7-2
size: -
D: -
DNA: TGTGCCAGCAGCTTCAGGGGAGGAAGGAATCAGCCCCAGCATTTT
CDR3: CASSFRGGRNQPQHF

J: TRBJ1-1
V: TRBV29-1
size: -
D: TRBD1
DNA: TGCAGCGTGGGACAGGCCCGGGCGCGTGGTGAAGCTTTCTTT
CDR3: CSVGQARARGEAFF

J: TRBJ1-2
V: TRBV29-1
size: many
D: TRBD1
DNA: TGCAGCGCCGTCGACCGGGACAGGGGAGGCTATGGCTACACCTTC
CDR3: CSAVDRDRGGYGYTF

J: TRBJ2-7
V: TRBV12-3/TRBV12-4
size: -
D: TRBD2
DNA: TGTGCCAGCAGCAAGGGGACAAAACTAGCGGGGGCTACCTACGAGCAGTACTTC
CDR3: CASSKGTKLAGATYEQYF

J: TRBJ1-2
V: TRBV7-2
size: -
D: TRBD1
DNA: TGTGCCAGCATCTCCAGTGTGGGGACAGCGAATATAGCTGGCTACACCTTC
CDR3: CASISSVGTANIAGYTF

J: TRBJ2-5
V: TRBV5-1
size: -
D: -
DNA: TGCGCCAGCAGCTCCCAGGGTTTGGAAGAGACCCAGTACTTC
CDR3: CASSSQGLEETQYF

J: TRBJ2-7
V: TRBV5-1
size: once
D: -
DNA: TGCGCCAGCAGCTACCTCGGGACGGCTCTAAACGAGCAGTACTTC
CDR3: CASSYLGTALNEQYF

J: TRBJ2-3
V: TRBV25-1
size: -
D: -
DNA: TGTGCCAGCAGTGCCTCGTGGGGGGTCGATACGCAGTATTTT
CDR3: CASSASWGVDTQYF

J: TRBJ2-7
V: TRBV3-1
size: few
D: -
DNA: TGTGCCAGCAGCCAAGTCGACAGGCCTTACGAGCAGTACTTC
CDR3: CASSQVDRPYEQYF

J: TRBJ1-6
V: TRBV11-2
size: -
D: -
DNA: TGTGCCAGCAGCTTAGTACACGATCCCTATAATTCACCCCTCCACTTT
CDR3: CASSLVHDPYNSPLHF

J: TRBJ1-5
V: TRBV28
size: many
D: -
DNA: TGTGCCAGCAGTTTATGGGCCGTTAGGGTGGGTAATCAGCCCCAGCATTTT
CDR3: CASSLWAVRVGNQPQHF

J: TRBJ2-1
V: TRBV5-1
size: -
D: TRBD2
DNA: TGCGCCAGCAGCTTGCCCGGGGGGGCCAGCAATGAGCAGTTCTTC
CDR3: CASSLPGGASNEQFF